These 28 T cell receptor beta chains share one sample of origin, sequenced in a study of molecular identifiers for immune sequencing clone quantification. TCRdb reanalysed the PCR reads using MiXCR and keeps one entry per CDR3 protein. The data contain 65,000 or so distinct CDR3 sequences, approximately 18% of them singletons. The sample comprised naive CD8+ T cells from blood, with Jurkat cell RNA spiked in. Subset denoted: FACS-sorted CD8+CD4-CCR7+CD45RA+ naive T cells. These receptor sequences come from a human donor in good health. Some libraries in this study had Jurkat cell RNA spiked in.

As concerns this clonotype: A read error may be the cause here, since a much bigger clone is one base away. The V gene is TRBV20-1, the J gene TRBJ2-1; 11 nucleotides agree with TRBD2. The CDR3 has 16 amino acids. Germline CDR1 reads DFQATT; CDR2 reads SNEGSKA (reference sequence). The chain's CDR3 is CSAAHSGRAPYDEQFF. CDR3 in DNA: TGCAGTGCTGCGCATAGCGGGAGGGCCCCCTACGATGAGCAGTTCTTC.

There are many counts of this clonotype. The chain combines TRBV5-6 with TRBJ1-2; D not resolved. V lost 2 bases and J lost 8, with 19 bases in between. Per the germline V gene, CDR1 is SGHDT and CDR2 is YYEEEE. CDR3 length equals 15 residues. As DNA, the CDR3 is TGTGCCAGCAGCTTACGCTCGGAGATAGTTGGGGGCTACACCTTC. Protein sequence: CASSLRSEIVGGYTF.

This clonotype has a handful of counts. The chain has TRBV9 and TRBJ2-1; TRBD2 matches 9 bases. The CDR3 has 16 amino acids. V trimming: 0 bases; J trimming: 8 bases; junction bases outside the gene matches: 9. The germline gives CDR1 SGDLS, CDR2 YYNGEE. The CDR3 coding sequence is TGTGCCAGCAGCGTAGCTGGGGCGGGAGGGCCGGATGAGCAGTTCTTC. This translates into CASSVAGAGGPDEQFF.

About this clonotype: It may be a read error: a sequence one base away is much more abundant. The chain uses TRBV29-1 and TRBJ2-1; 9 bases are shared with TRBD2. The trim removed 1 base at V and 10 bases at J, leaving 8 bases unmatched. Germline lookup yields CDR1 SQVTM and CDR2 ANQGSEA. The CDR3 totals 14 residues. CDR3 sequence: CSVEGREGRNEQFF. The CDR3 coding sequence is TGCAGCGTTGAAGGGCGGGAGGGCCGCAACGAGCAGTTCTTC.

This clonotype was observed at least ten times. J is TRBJ2-7 and V is TRBV5-4; TRBD2 aligns across 10 bases. The CDR3 totals 15 residues. J gave up 2 bases and V 4 bases, and 6 bases lay outside the gene matches. Germline V CDR1 and CDR2: SGHNT, YYREEE (reference sequence). The CDR3: CASSQAGGPTYEQYF. The CDR3 DNA sequence: TGTGCCAGCAGCCAAGCGGGAGGGCCTACCTACGAGCAGTACTTC.

This CDR3 is CASSQGLATHEQYF. The DNA for the CDR3 is TGTGCCAGCAGTCAGGGACTAGCGACCCACGAGCAGTACTTC. V usage is TRBV6-5 and J usage is TRBJ2-7, with 10 nucleotides matching TRBD2. Germline assignment: CDR1 MNHEY and CDR2 SVGAGI. V was pared by 5 bases and J by 5 bases, with 6 bases of the junction left unmatched. The CDR3 spans 14 residues.

This clonotype has at least ten counts. The J gene is TRBJ2-2, the V gene TRBV27; 8 positions match TRBD2. The junction had 3 bases not matched to a gene; V was cut back by 3 bases and J by 3 bases. The CDR3 is made up of 15 amino acids. In germline, CDR1 is MNHEY, CDR2 SMNVEV (reference sequence). For the CDR3, the DNA is TGTGCCAGCAGTTTGGACGGGGGGGACACCGGGGAGCTGTTTTTT. Amino acids: CASSLDGGDTGELFF.

At least ten counts were recorded for this clonotype. V usage is TRBV4-3 and J usage is TRBJ2-1; 14 bases agree with TRBD2. Germline CDR1 LGHNA, CDR2 YSLEER. Trimming removed 3 bases from V and 9 bases from J; junction bases left unmatched: 13. This CDR3 is built from 18 residues. The DNA for the CDR3 is TGCGCCAGCAGCCAGAAAATTCCGGGACTAGCGGGAGTGGGTGAGCAGTTCTTC. Its translation is CASSQKIPGLAGVGEQFF.

This clonotype has a count of ten or more. This chain uses TRBV5-1 with TRBJ1-1; tentatively, D is TRBD1 (6 bases). This CDR3 is 14 amino acids long. Germline-derived CDR1 and CDR2 are SGHRS and YFSETQ. V dropped 4 bases and J dropped 3 bases, with 13 bases sitting between them. CDR3 coding DNA: TGCGCCAGCAGCCAACGGGGGGGCGACACTGAAGCTTTCTTT. It is translated as CASSQRGGDTEAFF.

This clonotype was seen repeatedly, ten times or more. V and J are TRBV3-1 and TRBJ2-1; 7 nucleotides match TRBD2. Germline V lookup: CDR1 LGHDT, CDR2 YNNKEL (reference sequence). The junction had 5 bases not matched to a gene; V was cut back by 3 bases and J by 3 bases. The length of the CDR3 is 15 residues. CDR3 loop: CASSQLAADYNEQFF. CDR3 sequence (DNA): TGTGCCAGCAGCCAGCTAGCGGCAGACTACAATGAGCAGTTCTTC.

This clonotype was found many times. The J gene is TRBJ2-7, the V gene TRBV19, with D maybe TRBD1 (6 bases). Germline lookup yields CDR1 LNHDA and CDR2 SQIVND (reference sequence). This CDR3 comprises 15 residues. The V end lost 4 bases, the J end lost 3 bases, and 16 bases lay between the germline ends. CDR3 DNA: TGTGCCAGTAGTACCCAGGACAGTTCGTACTACGAGCAGTACTTC. This codes for CASSTQDSSYYEQYF.

On this clonotype: The junction shows a germline mismatch at one end, possibly a read error. The genes are TRBV13 and TRBJ2-2; TRBD2 is a possible D gene (5 bases). Per the germline V gene, CDR1 is PRHDT and CDR2 is FYEKMQ (reference sequence). The CDR3 is 13 residues long. The CDR3, as DNA: TGTGCCAGCAGCCCTCTAAGCACCGGGGAGCCGTTTTTT. Translated: CASSPLSTGEPFF. Looking up the rest from reference TRBV13 and TRBJ2-2 gives the full variable domain: AAGVIQSPRHLIKEKRETATLKCYPIPRHDTVYWYQQGPGQDPQFLISFYEKMQSDKGSIPDRFSAQQFSDYHSELNMSSLELGDSALYFCASSPLSTGEPFFGEGSRLTVL.

Ten or more counts support this clonotype. The chain uses TRBV7-8 and TRBJ2-4; the D is unclear. The germline V gene encodes CDR1 SGHVS and CDR2 FQNEAQ. V was clipped by 1 base and J by 3 bases, with 4 bases between them. CDR3 size: 13 residues. The DNA for the CDR3 is TGTGCCAGCAGCTTAGATAGCAAAAACATTCAGTACTTC. Its protein is CASSLDSKNIQYF. The complete variable domain, with remaining parts taken from reference TRBV7-8 and TRBJ2-4, reads GAGVSQSPRYKVAKRGQDVALRCDPISGHVSLFWYQQALGQGPEFLTYFQNEAQLDKSGLPSDRFFAERPEGSVSTLKIQRTQQEDSAVYLCASSLDSKNIQYFGAGTRLSVL.

This clonotype has a count of ten or more. The chain uses TRBV5-4 and TRBJ2-3; 7 bases align to TRBD2. CDR3 length: 17 residues. Looked up from germline, CDR1 is SGHNT and CDR2 is YYREEE (reference sequence). After removal of 4 bases from V and 4 bases from J, the junction contained 15 bases not matched to a gene. The CDR3 reads CASSPVSWRENADTQYF. CDR3 nucleotides: TGTGCCAGCAGCCCTGTCTCGTGGCGGGAGAACGCAGATACGCAGTATTTT. Together with reference TRBV5-4 and TRBJ2-3, the CDR3 gives the full variable domain: ETGVTQSPTHLIKTRGQQVTLRCSSQSGHNTVSWYQQALGQGPQFIFQYYREEENGRGNFPPRFSGLQFPNYSSELNVNALELDDSALYLCASSPVSWRENADTQYFGPGTRLTVL.

This clonotype came up many times. This chain uses TRBV20-1 with TRBJ2-3, with D possibly being TRBD2 (6 bases). The CDR3 consists of 14 residues. Per germline, CDR1 DFQATT and CDR2 SNEGSKA (reference sequence). Trimming pared 5 bases from V and 0 bases from J, leaving 12 bases between. The CDR3 bases are TGCAGTGCTTGGGACTGGTCTAGCACAGATACGCAGTATTTT. This gives the protein CSAWDWSSTDTQYF.

Note on this clonotype: A read error is likely, as this CDR3 ends without the conserved phenylalanine or tryptophan. V is TRBV27 and J is TRBJ1-3; TRBD1 is a possible D gene (5 bases). CDR3 length: 16 amino acids. Trimming left V 4 bases short and J 4 bases short, with 17 bases between. Per the germline V gene, CDR1 is MNHEY and CDR2 is SMNVEV (reference sequence). The DNA of the CDR3 is TGTGCCAGCAGTTCAGGGTTCGGTGGACCCGGAAACACCATATATTCT. This encodes CASSSGFGGPGNTIYS.

This clonotype has at least ten counts. The chain carries TRBV7-9 and TRBJ2-3, with 14 bases lining up with TRBD2. CDR1 SEHNR and CDR2 FQNEAQ come from the germline V gene (reference sequence). CDR3 size: 17 residues. The V gene end was trimmed by 4 bases and the J gene end by 2 bases; junction bases not matched to a gene: 5. CDR3 nucleotide sequence: TGTGCCAGCAGCTCCGGGACTAGCGGGAGAGACACAGATACGCAGTATTTT. As protein: CASSSGTSGRDTDTQYF.

This clonotype has at least ten counts. The chain is built from TRBV20-1 and TRBJ2-7; 8 nucleotides agree with TRBD2. CDR1 and CDR2 from the germline V gene are DFQATT and SNEGSKA (reference sequence). The CDR3 is 16 residues long. Trimming cost V 0 bases and J 0 bases; bases outside gene matches: 7. The CDR3 sequence: CSARDSTSGNSYEQYF. Here the CDR3 DNA reads TGCAGTGCTAGAGATAGCACTAGCGGAAACTCCTACGAGCAGTACTTC.

This clonotype has a count of ten or more. The chain combines TRBV28 with TRBJ2-7, with 12 positions matching TRBD2. The CDR3 length is 16 residues. With 4 bases clipped from V and 2 bases from J, the junction kept 6 bases outside the gene matches. In germline, CDR1 is MDHEN, CDR2 SYDVKM. The CDR3: CASSWARTSGTYEQYF. In nucleotides, the CDR3 is TGTGCCAGCAGTTGGGCTCGGACTAGCGGGACCTACGAGCAGTACTTC.

This clonotype was seen only once. Germline and junction disagree at one end, which may indicate a read error. The J gene is TRBJ2-1, the V gene TRBV20-1, with D perhaps TRBD2 (6 bases). There are 14 residues in the CDR3. CDR1 is DFQATT, CDR2 SNEGSKA, per germline (reference sequence). CDR3 in amino acids: CSASYGEAYSEQFF. In nucleotides, the CDR3 is TGCAGTGCTAGCTACGGGGAGGCATACAGTGAGCAGTTCTTC.

This clonotype occurred many times. This chain links TRBV28 with TRBJ1-5; D unresolved. Trimming took off 4 bases at V and 0 bases at J, with 19 bases between the two ends. The CDR3 has 18 residues. Germline-derived CDR1 and CDR2 are MDHEN and SYDVKM. For the CDR3, the DNA is TGTGCCAGCAGTTCTCCCCGGGAGGAAACATATAGCAATCAGCCCCAGCATTTT. It yields the protein CASSSPREETYSNQPQHF.

This clonotype was recorded many times. This chain connects TRBV7-9 to TRBJ2-7; D gene uncertain. Germline lookup yields CDR1 SEHNR and CDR2 FQNEAQ (reference sequence). Trimming pared 4 bases from V and 4 bases from J, leaving 5 bases between. CDR3 length: 11 amino acids. The CDR3 reads CASSSQYEQYF. The CDR3 DNA is TGTGCCAGCAGCTCCCAGTACGAGCAGTACTTC.

The rearrangement links TRBV24-1 to TRBJ2-2, with TRBD2 identical over 16 bases. Germline CDR1 is KGHDR and CDR2 is SFDVKD. This CDR3 region has 20 residues. Trimming removed 2 bases from V and 6 bases from J; junction bases left unmatched: 11. The CDR3 nucleotides are TGTGCCACCAGTGATTCGGGGACTAGCGGGAGGGTTCCCCGAGCCGGGGAGCTGTTTTTT. It is translated as CATSDSGTSGRVPRAGELFF.

Worth noting for this clonotype: A much bigger clone sits one base away, suggesting this may be a read error. This chain links TRBV27 with TRBJ1-1; D remains ambiguous. V was pared by 2 bases and J by 6 bases, with 13 bases between. This CDR3 has 14 residues. The germline V gene encodes CDR1 MNHEY and CDR2 SMNVEV (reference sequence). Written as DNA, the CDR3 is TGTGCCAGCAGTTTAAACGGCTATGTCGCTGAAGCTTTCTTT. Protein: CASSLNGYVAEAFF.

This clonotype was counted at least ten times. The chain recombines TRBV13 with TRBJ2-3, with D unclear. Germline V CDR1 and CDR2: PRHDT, FYEKMQ (reference sequence). This CDR3 has 15 residues. Trimming removed 1 base at V and 0 bases at J, with 8 bases between. The CDR3 protein is CASSLVSESTDTQYF. The CDR3 DNA reads as TGTGCCAGCAGCTTAGTCTCTGAAAGCACAGATACGCAGTATTTT.

The rearrangement joins TRBV12-3 or TRBV12-4 to TRBJ1-2, with a possible D match to TRBD1 (5 bases). The V end lost 6 bases, the J end lost 8 bases, and 16 bases lay between the germline ends. The CDR3 extends over 13 amino acids. CDR3 sequence: CASRAREFEGYTF. The CDR3 nucleotides read TGTGCCAGCAGGGCCAGGGAGTTCGAAGGCTACACCTTC.

This clonotype was counted only a few times. The CDR3 protein is CSARDVAGGYYEQFF. The CDR3 region has the DNA TGCAGTGCTAGAGATGTAGCGGGAGGATACTATGAGCAGTTCTTC. The J gene is TRBJ2-1, the V gene TRBV20-1; 10 bases fit TRBD2. The germline CDR1 and CDR2 sequences are DFQATT and SNEGSKA (reference sequence). V was pared by 0 bases and J by 8 bases, with 7 bases of the junction left unmatched. This CDR3 comprises 15 residues.

This clonotype was detected ten times or more. The chain carries TRBV6-5 and TRBJ2-1; 7 bases map to TRBD2. The J segment lost 2 bases and the V segment lost 6 bases, leaving 4 bases of the junction unmatched. Looked up from germline, CDR1 is MNHEY and CDR2 is SVGAGI. CDR3 length: 14 residues. The DNA for the CDR3 is TGTGCCAGCAGCACTAGCGAACCCTACAATGAGCAGTTCTTC. It codes for CASSTSEPYNEQFF.